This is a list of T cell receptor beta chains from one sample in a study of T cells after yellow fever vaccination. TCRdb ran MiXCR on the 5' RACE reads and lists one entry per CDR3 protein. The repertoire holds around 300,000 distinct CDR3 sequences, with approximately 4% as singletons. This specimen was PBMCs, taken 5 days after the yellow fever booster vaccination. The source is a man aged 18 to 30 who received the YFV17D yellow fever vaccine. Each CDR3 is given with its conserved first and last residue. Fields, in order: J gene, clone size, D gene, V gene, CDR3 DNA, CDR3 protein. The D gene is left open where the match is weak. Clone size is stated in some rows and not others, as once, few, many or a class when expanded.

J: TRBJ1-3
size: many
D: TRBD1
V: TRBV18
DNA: TGTGCCAGCTCACCGGGGACAGGGACTGGAAACACCATATATTTT
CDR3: CASSPGTGTGNTIYF

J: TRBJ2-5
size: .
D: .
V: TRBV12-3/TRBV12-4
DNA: TGTGCCAGCAGCCTCAAAAGGGACGGTCAAGAGACCCAGTACTTC
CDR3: CASSLKRDGQETQYF

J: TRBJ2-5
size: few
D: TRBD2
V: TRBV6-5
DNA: TGTGCCAGCAGCCGACTAGCGGGGCGAGAGACCCAGTACTTC
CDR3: CASSRLAGRETQYF

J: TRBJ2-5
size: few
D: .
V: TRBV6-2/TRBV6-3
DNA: TGTGCCAGCAGCCTCAGGTCGGGCTCCGTCCAAGAGACCCAGTACTTC
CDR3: CASSLRSGSVQETQYF

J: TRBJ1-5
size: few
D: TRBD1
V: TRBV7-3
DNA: TGTGCCAGCAGCCCAGGGACAGGGGATCAGCCCCAGCATTTT
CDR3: CASSPGTGDQPQHF

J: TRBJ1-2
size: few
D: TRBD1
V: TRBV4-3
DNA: TGCGCCAGCAGCCCGCAGGGGGCAGCTGGCTACACCTTC
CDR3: CASSPQGAAGYTF

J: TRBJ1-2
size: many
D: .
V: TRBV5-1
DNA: TGCGCCAGCAGCTTGATAGAGACGGGCTATGGCTACACCTTC
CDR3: CASSLIETGYGYTF

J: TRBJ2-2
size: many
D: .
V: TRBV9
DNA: TGTGCCAGCAGCCCACGGATTGGGGTCATGGCCGGGGAGCTGTTTTTT
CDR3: CASSPRIGVMAGELFF

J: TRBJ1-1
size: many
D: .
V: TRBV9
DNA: TGTGCCAGCAGCCCCCAGGTAGGGATGGGAATGAACACTGAAGCTTTCTTT
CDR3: CASSPQVGMGMNTEAFF

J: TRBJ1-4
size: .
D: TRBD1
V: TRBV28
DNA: TGTGCCAGCAGTGCCCCCGGGGGACAGGATAATGAAAAACTGTTTTTT
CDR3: CASSAPGGQDNEKLFF

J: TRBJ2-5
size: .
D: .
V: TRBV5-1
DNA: TGCGCCAGCAGCCCGGGCTGGGAAGTCGCCCAGTACTTC
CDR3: CASSPGWEVAQYF

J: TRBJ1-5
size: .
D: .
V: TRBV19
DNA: TGTGCCAGTAGTAACATTTTAAGCAATCAGCCCCAGCATTTT
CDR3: CASSNILSNQPQHF

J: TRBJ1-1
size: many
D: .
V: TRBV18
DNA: TGTGCCAGCTCACCACCCGGGGACACTGAAGCTTTCTTT
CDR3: CASSPPGDTEAFF

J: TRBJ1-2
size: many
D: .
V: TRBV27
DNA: TGTGCCAGCAGTCCACAGGGAGGGACTAACTATGGCTACACCTTC
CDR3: CASSPQGGTNYGYTF

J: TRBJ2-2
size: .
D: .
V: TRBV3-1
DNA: TGTGCCAGCAGCCTTGGGGGAGTGAGGACCGGGGAGCTGTTTTTT
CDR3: CASSLGGVRTGELFF

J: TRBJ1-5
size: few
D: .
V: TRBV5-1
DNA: TGCGCCAGCAGGGAGACCCCGGATTCGCCCCAGCATTTT
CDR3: CASRETPDSPQHF

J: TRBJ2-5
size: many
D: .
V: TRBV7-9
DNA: TGTGCCAGCAGCTCGACGGAACAAGAGACCCAGTACTTC
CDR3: CASSSTEQETQYF

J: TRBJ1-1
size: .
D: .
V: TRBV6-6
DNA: TGTGCCAGCAGTTCTAGGGGGATGAACACTGAAGCTTTCTTT
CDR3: CASSSRGMNTEAFF

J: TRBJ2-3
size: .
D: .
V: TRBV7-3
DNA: TGTGCCAGCAGCCTAAATGGACTACGCACAGATACGCAGTATTTT
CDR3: CASSLNGLRTDTQYF

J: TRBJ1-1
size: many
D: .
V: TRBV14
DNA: TGTGCCAGCAGCCAATTCCTTCCGGTGAACACTGAAGCTTTCTTT
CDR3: CASSQFLPVNTEAFF

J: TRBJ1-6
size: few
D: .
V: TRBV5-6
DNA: TGTGCCAGCAGCTTGGCCAACGGGGGAGCAGGTTCACCCCTCCACTTT
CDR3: CASSLANGGAGSPLHF

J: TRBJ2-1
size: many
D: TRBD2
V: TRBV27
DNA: TGTGCCTCGGCAGCGCGGGGGGGCTTCGATGAGCAGTTCTTC
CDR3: CASAARGGFDEQFF

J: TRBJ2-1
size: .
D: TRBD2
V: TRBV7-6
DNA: TGTGCCAGCAGCTCCAAACCTGGCGGGGGTCCCAATGAGCAGTTCTTC
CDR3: CASSSKPGGGPNEQFF

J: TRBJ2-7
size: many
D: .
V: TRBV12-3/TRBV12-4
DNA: TGTGCCAGCAGTTTGGGATCGGAGGAGTTCAGCGAGCAGTACTTC
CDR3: CASSLGSEEFSEQYF

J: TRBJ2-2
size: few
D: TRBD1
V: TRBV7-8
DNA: TGTGCCAGCAGCTCGCGTGGACAGGGGGGCACCGGGGAGCTGTTTTTT
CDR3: CASSSRGQGGTGELFF

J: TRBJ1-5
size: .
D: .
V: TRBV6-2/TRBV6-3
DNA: TGTGCCAGCAGTTACCGCAATTCATACAGCAATCAGCCCCAGCATTTT
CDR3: CASSYRNSYSNQPQHF

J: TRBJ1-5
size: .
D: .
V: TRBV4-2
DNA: TGTGCCAGCAGCCAAGATCGCTCGGGCAGTTTCAATCAGCCCCAGCATTTT
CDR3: CASSQDRSGSFNQPQHF

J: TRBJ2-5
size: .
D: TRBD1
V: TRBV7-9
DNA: TGTGCCAGCAGCTCAGGGACAGGGATGAAGACCCAGTACTTC
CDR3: CASSSGTGMKTQYF

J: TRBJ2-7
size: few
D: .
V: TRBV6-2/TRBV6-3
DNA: TGTGCCAGCAGTTTTGGACGGAGAGAGCAGTACTTC
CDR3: CASSFGRREQYF

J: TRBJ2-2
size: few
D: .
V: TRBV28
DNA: TGTGCCAGCAGTTATTTCCTCTGGGGCGAAGACACCGGGGAGCTGTTTTTT
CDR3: CASSYFLWGEDTGELFF

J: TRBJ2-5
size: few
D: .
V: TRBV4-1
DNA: TGCGCCAGCAGCCAATCCGACCGGGACCCCAGGCTATACTACCGAGAGACCCAGTACTTC
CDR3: CASSQSDRDPRLYYRETQYF

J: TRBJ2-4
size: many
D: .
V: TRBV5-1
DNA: TGCGCCAGCAGTAGTTTAGAAAACATTCAGTACTTC
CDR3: CASSSLENIQYF

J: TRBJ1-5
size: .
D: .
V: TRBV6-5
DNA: TGTGCCAGCAGTTACTCGCCGAAGAGGGGGGAATCCCAGCATTTT
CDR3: CASSYSPKRGESQHF

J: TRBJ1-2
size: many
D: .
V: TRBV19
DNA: TGTGCCAGCACCGTTGGGGGTTATGGCTACACCTTC
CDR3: CASTVGGYGYTF

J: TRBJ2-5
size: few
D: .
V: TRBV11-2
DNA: TGTGCCAGCAGCTTATATCTGAGCAGGGGAGAGACCCAGTACTTC
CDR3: CASSLYLSRGETQYF

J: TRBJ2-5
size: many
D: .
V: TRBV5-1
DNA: TGCGCCAGCAGCCGGGACAACCGGGCTGAGGAGACCCAGTACTTC
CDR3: CASSRDNRAEETQYF

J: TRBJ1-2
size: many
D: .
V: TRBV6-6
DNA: TGTGCCAGCAGTTACGTTCAGGCCCTAGATGGCTACACCTTC
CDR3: CASSYVQALDGYTF

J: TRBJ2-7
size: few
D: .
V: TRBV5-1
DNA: TGCGCCAGCAGCGTTCAGGGAGATAACGAGCAGTACTTC
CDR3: CASSVQGDNEQYF

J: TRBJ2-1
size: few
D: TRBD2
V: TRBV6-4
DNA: TGTGCCAGCAGTGAATTCGGACTAGCGGGGGGGCCCTCCTACAATGAGCAGTTCTTC
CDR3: CASSEFGLAGGPSYNEQFF

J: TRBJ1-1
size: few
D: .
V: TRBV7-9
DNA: TGTGCCAGCAGCCTCACCCACACAGGGCGTGGAGACACTGAAGCTTTCTTT
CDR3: CASSLTHTGRGDTEAFF

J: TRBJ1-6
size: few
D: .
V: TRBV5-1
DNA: TGCGCCAGCAGCTTGGCCGCGGGGGGAAATTCACCCCTCCACTTT
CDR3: CASSLAAGGNSPLHF

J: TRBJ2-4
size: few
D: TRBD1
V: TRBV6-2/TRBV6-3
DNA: TGTGCCAGCAGTTACTCTCGGGACAGGGCGTCGAGGAACATTCAGTACTTC
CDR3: CASSYSRDRASRNIQYF